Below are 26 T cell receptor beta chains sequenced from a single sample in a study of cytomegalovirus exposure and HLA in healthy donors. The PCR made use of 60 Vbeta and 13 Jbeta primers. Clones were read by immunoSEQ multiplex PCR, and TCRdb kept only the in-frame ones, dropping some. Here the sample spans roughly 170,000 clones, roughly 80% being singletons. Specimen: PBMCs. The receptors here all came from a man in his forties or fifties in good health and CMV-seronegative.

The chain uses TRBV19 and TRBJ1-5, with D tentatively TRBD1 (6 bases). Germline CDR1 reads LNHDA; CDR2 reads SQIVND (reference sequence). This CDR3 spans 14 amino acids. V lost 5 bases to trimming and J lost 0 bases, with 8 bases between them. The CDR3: CASSGQYSNQPQHF. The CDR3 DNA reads TGTGCCAGTAGTGGACAGTATAGCAATCAGCCCCAGCATTTT.

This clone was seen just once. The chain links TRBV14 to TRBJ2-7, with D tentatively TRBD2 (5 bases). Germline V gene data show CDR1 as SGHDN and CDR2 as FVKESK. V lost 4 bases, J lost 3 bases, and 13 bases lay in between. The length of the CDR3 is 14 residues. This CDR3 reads CASSPSGVYYEQYF. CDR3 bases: TGTGCCAGCAGCCCCTCCGGGGTCTACTACGAGCAGTACTTC.

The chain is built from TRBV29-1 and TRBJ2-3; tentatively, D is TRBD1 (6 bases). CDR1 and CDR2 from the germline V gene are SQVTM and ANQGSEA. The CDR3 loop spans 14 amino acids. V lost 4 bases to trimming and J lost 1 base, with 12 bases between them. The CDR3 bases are TGCAGCGTTGGGGACACCGGACGCACAGATACGCAGTATTTT. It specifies CSVGDTGRTDTQYF.

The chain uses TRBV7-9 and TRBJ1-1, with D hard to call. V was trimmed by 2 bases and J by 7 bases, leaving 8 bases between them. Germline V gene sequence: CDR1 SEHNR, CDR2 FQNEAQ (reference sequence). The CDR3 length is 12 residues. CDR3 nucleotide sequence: TGTGCCAGCAGCTTAAGGCTAGATGAAGCTTTCTTT. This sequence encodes CASSLRLDEAFF.

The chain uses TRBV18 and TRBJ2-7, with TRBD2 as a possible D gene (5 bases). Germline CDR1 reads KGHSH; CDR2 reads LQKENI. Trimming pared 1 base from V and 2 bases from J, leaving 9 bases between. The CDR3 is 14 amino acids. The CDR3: CASSPLGNTYEQYF. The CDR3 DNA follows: TGTGCCAGCTCACCACTCGGGAACACCTACGAGCAGTACTTC.

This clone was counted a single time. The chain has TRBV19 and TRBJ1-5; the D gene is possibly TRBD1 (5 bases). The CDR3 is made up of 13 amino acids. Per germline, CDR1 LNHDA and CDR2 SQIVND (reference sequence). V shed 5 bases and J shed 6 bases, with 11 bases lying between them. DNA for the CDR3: TGTGCCAGTAGTCCCGGGGGGGGTCAGCCCCAGCATTTT. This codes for CASSPGGGQPQHF.

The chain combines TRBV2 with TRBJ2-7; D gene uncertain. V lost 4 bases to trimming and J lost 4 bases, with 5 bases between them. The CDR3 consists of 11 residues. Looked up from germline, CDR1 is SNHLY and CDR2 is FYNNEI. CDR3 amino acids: CASSGAYEQYF. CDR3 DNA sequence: TGTGCCAGCAGTGGGGCTTACGAGCAGTACTTC.

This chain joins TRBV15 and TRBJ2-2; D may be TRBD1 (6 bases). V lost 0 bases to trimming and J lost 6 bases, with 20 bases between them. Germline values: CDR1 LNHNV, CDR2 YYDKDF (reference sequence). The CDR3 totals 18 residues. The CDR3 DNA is TGTGCCACCAGCAGAGATGGTGGGACACGGGTTCGGCCCGGGGAGCTGTTTTTT. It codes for CATSRDGGTRVRPGELFF.

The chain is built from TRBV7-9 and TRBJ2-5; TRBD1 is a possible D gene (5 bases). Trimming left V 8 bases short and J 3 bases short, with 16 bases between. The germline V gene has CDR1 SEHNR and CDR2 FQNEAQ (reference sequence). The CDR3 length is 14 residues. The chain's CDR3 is CASELRGRKETQYF. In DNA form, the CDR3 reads TGTGCCAGCGAACTTAGGGGCAGGAAAGAGACCCAGTACTTC.

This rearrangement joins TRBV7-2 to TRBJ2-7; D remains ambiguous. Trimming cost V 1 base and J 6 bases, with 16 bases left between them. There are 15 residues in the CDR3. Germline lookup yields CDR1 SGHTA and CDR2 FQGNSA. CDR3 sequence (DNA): TGTGCCAGCAGCTTAGTCCCAATGTCTAGGTCCGAGCAGTACTTC. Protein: CASSLVPMSRSEQYF.

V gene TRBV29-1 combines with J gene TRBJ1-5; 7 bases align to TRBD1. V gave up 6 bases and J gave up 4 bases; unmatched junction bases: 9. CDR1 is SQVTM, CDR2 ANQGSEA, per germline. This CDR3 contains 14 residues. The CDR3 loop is CSVDTGAGNQPQHF. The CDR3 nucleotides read TGCAGCGTCGACACAGGGGCCGGGAATCAGCCCCAGCATTTT.

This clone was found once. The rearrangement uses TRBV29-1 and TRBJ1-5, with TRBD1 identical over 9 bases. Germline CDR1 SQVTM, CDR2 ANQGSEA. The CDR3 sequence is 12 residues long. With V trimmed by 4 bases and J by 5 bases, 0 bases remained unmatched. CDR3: CSVGTGDQPQHF. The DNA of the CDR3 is TGCAGCGTTGGGACAGGGGATCAGCCCCAGCATTTT.

Written as DNA, the CDR3 is TGTGCCAGCAGCCGACGGACAGGGACTAATGAAAAACTGTTTTTT. It is translated as CASSRRTGTNEKLFF. The rearrangement uses TRBV7-2 and TRBJ1-4, with 8 bases aligning to TRBD1. V lost 5 bases to trimming and J lost 2 bases; unmatched junction nucleotides: 4. The germline CDR1 and CDR2 sequences are SGHTA and FQGNSA. The CDR3 is 15 amino acids.

CDR3 sequence: CRGGSDSNQPQHF. CDR3 DNA: TGTAGGGGGGGATCAGATAGCAATCAGCCCCAGCATTTT. The V call is TRBV7-2, the J call TRBJ1-5; TRBD1 is a possible D gene (5 bases). This CDR3 has 13 residues. CDR1 is SGHTA, CDR2 FQGNSA, per germline.

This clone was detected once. The DNA for the CDR3 is TGTGCCAGCAGCTTGGGACGGACAGTCATGAACACTGAAGCTTTCTTT. It yields the protein CASSLGRTVMNTEAFF. J is TRBJ1-1 and V is TRBV6-6; possibly TRBD1 for D (6 bases). The CDR3 has 16 amino acids. Trimming stripped 6 bases from V and 0 bases from J, with 17 bases between. Germline V CDR1 and CDR2: MNHNY, SVGAGI (reference sequence).

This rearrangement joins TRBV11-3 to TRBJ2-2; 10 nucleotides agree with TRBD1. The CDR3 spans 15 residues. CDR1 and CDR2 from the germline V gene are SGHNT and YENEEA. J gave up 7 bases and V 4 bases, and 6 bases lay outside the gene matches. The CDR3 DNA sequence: TGTGCCAGCAGCTCGCGACAGGGGGCGGGCGGGGAGCTGTTTTTT. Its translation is CASSSRQGAGGELFF.

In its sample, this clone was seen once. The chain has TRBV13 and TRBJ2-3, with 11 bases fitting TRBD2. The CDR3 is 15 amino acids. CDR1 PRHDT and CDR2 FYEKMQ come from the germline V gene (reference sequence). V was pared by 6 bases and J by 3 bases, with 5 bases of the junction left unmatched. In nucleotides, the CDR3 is TGTGCCAGCAGTTTCCGACTAGCGGGGACAGATACGCAGTATTTT. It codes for CASSFRLAGTDTQYF.

DNA of the CDR3: TGCGCCAGCAGCCATGGGGGGATGGCCAAAAACATTCAGTACTTC. The encoded protein is CASSHGGMAKNIQYF. The rearrangement uses TRBV4-3 and TRBJ2-4; tentative D call: TRBD2 (6 bases). CDR3 size: 15 residues. V gave up 3 bases and J gave up 1 base, with 10 bases separating them. Germline V CDR1 and CDR2: LGHNA, YSLEER.

The DNA of the CDR3 is TGTGCCAGCAGCGTTTCCGTGGGAGCGCCCTACGAGCAGTACTTC. Translated: CASSVSVGAPYEQYF. The chain employs TRBV7-3 and TRBJ2-7; D possibly corresponds to TRBD2 (5 bases). This CDR3 region has 15 residues. With 5 bases removed from V and 2 bases from J, the gap between germline ends came to 16 bases. The germline V gene encodes CDR1 SGHTA and CDR2 FQGTGA.

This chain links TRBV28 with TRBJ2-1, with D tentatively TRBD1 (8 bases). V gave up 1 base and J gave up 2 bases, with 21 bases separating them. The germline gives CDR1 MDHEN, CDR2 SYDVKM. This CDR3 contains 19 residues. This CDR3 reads CASSLYTGGELAAYNEQFF. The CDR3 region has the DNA TGTGCCAGCAGTTTATATACAGGGGGGGAGCTAGCGGCCTACAATGAGCAGTTCTTC.

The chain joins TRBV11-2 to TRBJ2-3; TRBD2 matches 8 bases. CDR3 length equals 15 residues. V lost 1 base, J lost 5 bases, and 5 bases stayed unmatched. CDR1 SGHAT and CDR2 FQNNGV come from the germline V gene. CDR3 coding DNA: TGTGCCAGCAGCTTAGTCCCAGCGGGAGAAGATACGCAGTATTTT. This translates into CASSLVPAGEDTQYF.

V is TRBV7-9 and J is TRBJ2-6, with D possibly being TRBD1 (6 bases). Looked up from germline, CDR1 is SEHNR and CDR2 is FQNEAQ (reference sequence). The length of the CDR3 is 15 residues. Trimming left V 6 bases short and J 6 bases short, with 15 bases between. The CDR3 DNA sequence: TGTGCCAGCAGTAACTCCGGGACATTGGCCAACGTCCTGACTTTC. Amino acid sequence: CASSNSGTLANVLTF.

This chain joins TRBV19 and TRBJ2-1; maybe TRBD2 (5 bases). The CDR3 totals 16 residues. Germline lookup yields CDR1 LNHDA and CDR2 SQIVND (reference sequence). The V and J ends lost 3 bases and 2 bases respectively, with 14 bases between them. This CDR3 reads CASSIMSGAPYNEQFF. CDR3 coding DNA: TGTGCCAGTAGTATTATGAGCGGAGCACCCTACAATGAGCAGTTCTTC.

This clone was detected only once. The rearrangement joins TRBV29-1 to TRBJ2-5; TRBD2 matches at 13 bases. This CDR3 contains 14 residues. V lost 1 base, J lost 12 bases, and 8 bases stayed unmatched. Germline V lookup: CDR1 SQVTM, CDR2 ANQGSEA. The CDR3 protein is CSVEAQGLAGLEYF. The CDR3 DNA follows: TGCAGCGTTGAAGCCCAGGGACTAGCGGGGTTGGAGTACTTC.

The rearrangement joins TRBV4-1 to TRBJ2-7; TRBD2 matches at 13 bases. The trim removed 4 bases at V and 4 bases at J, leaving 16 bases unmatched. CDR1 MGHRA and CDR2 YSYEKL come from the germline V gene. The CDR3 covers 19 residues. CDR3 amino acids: CASSRQQGQGTSGIYEQYF. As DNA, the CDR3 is TGCGCCAGCAGCCGCCAACAGGGCCAGGGGACTAGCGGGATTTACGAGCAGTACTTC.

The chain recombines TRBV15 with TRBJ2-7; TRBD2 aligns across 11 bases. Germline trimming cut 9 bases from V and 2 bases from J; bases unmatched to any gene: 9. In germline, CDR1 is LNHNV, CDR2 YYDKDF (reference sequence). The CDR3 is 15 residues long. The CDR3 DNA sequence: TGTGCCACGGGAAGAGGGACTAGCGGTACCTACGAGCAGTACTTC. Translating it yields CATGRGTSGTYEQYF. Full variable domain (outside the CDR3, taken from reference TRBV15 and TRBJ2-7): DAMVIQNPRYQVTQFGKPVTLSCSQTLNHNVMYWYQQKSSQAPKLLFHYYDKDFNNEADTPDNFQSRRPNTSFCFLDIRSPGLGDTAMYLCATGRGTSGTYEQYFGPGTRLTVT.